A single sample is the source of the 10 T cell receptor beta chains below, sequenced in a study of response to subunit inactivated influenza vaccine. TCRdb processed the RT-PCR reads anew with MiXCR; each CDR3 protein has one entry. The sample lists approximately 680,000 distinct CDR3 sequences; around 16% were seen once. The source was PBMCs from blood, collected about 13 days after vaccination. All receptors derive from a middle-aged man who received an inactivated influenza vaccine.

This clonotype appeared a few times. V usage is TRBV10-2 and J usage is TRBJ2-2, with D uncertain. Trimming cost V 10 bases and J 0 bases, with 9 bases left between them. Germline assignment: CDR1 WSHSY and CDR2 SAAADI. CDR3 length: 13 amino acids. The CDR3 loop reads CATLDSNTGELFF. In DNA, the CDR3 is TGCGCCACCCTTGACTCGAACACCGGGGAGCTGTTTTTT.

This chain connects TRBV7-9 to TRBJ2-5; D might be TRBD2 (6 bases). The CDR3 covers 15 residues. Germline CDR1 SEHNR, CDR2 FQNEAQ (reference sequence). V lost 4 bases and J 3 bases, leaving 15 bases between the germline ends. CDR3 bases: TGTGCCAGCAGCTACACAACGGGCGGGGAAGAGACCCAGTACTTC. Amino acid sequence: CASSYTTGGEETQYF.

V gene TRBV11-3 combines with J gene TRBJ2-1; no clear D gene. CDR3 length: 15 residues. The germline gives CDR1 SGHNT, CDR2 YENEEA. V lost 3 bases and J 8 bases, leaving 17 bases between the germline ends. CDR3 residues: CASSFRGRATDEQFF. The CDR3 DNA reads TGTGCCAGCAGCTTCAGAGGACGGGCGACCGATGAGCAGTTCTTC.

The CDR3 nucleotides read TGCAGTGCTAGACGGCTAGCTTTCACAGATACGCAGTATTTT. It codes for CSARRLAFTDTQYF. The genes are TRBV20-1 and TRBJ2-3; D is possibly TRBD2 (5 bases). Germline V lookup: CDR1 DFQATT, CDR2 SNEGSKA (reference sequence). There are 14 residues in the CDR3. Trimming took off 2 bases at V and 2 bases at J, with 11 bases between the two ends.

V is TRBV12-3 or TRBV12-4 and J is TRBJ2-5, with D perhaps TRBD1 (6 bases). Trimming pared 3 bases from V and 2 bases from J, leaving 13 bases between. The CDR3 contains 15 residues. The chain's CDR3 is CASSLWGQVQETQYF. The CDR3 nucleotides read TGTGCCAGCAGTTTGTGGGGGCAGGTACAAGAGACCCAGTACTTC.

The sample holds a few counts of this clonotype. This sequence joins TRBV5-6 and TRBJ2-3; 7 bases align to TRBD1. The CDR3 has 14 amino acids. Germline V lookup: CDR1 SGHDT, CDR2 YYEEEE. The junction had 8 bases not matched to a gene; V was cut back by 4 bases and J by 6 bases. CDR3 sequence: CASSGAGGRDTQYF. The CDR3 DNA reads TGTGCCAGCAGCGGGGCAGGGGGAAGGGATACGCAGTATTTT.

This clonotype has a handful of counts. The chain joins TRBV7-9 to TRBJ1-5; TRBD1 matches 8 bases. CDR1 SEHNR and CDR2 FQNEAQ come from the germline V gene (reference sequence). The CDR3 runs to 14 residues. V lost 3 bases to trimming and J lost 5 bases; unmatched junction nucleotides: 3. CDR3 DNA: TGTGCCAGCAGCTTTGGACAGGGAGATCAGCCCCAGCATTTT. Translating gives CASSFGQGDQPQHF.

This chain uses TRBV5-1 with TRBJ2-7; 10 positions agree with TRBD2. Looked up from germline, CDR1 is SGHRS and CDR2 is YFSETQ. The CDR3 sequence is 15 residues long. Trimming took 0 bases from V and 5 from J; bases not matched to a gene: 5. CDR3 loop: CASSLGLAGANEQYF. In DNA, the CDR3 is TGCGCCAGCAGCTTGGGGCTAGCGGGAGCGAACGAGCAGTACTTC. Full variable domain (remainder filled in from reference TRBV5-1 and TRBJ2-7): KAGVTQTPRYLIKTRGQQVTLSCSPISGHRSVSWYQQTPGQGLQFLFEYFSETQRNKGNFPGRFSGRQFSNSRSEMNVSTLELGDSALYLCASSLGLAGANEQYFGPGTRLTVT.

This clonotype has only a few counts. The V and J genes are TRBV20-1 and TRBJ1-5; D is unclear. The CDR3 totals 12 residues. Germline V lookup: CDR1 DFQATT, CDR2 SNEGSKA (reference sequence). The V and J ends lost 3 bases and 4 bases respectively, with 7 bases between them. This CDR3 reads CSARDRNQPQHF. The CDR3 nucleotides read TGCAGTGCTAGGGATAGGAATCAGCCCCAGCATTTT.

This clonotype was observed a few times. The rearrangement links TRBV5-5 to TRBJ1-5; D gene uncertain. The ends were cut back, 0 bases at V and 6 bases at J, with 7 bases in the middle. The CDR3 sequence is 13 residues long. Germline V CDR1 and CDR2: SGHKS, YYEKEE (reference sequence). This chain's CDR3 is CASSLERSQPQHF. The DNA for the CDR3 is TGTGCCAGCAGCTTGGAAAGGAGTCAGCCCCAGCATTTT.